A selection of T cell receptor beta chains follows, all from one sample in a study of T cell repertoires in cytomegalovirus infection. For these receptors, no antigen is known. TCRdb itself ran the reads through MiXCR, one entry per CDR3 protein. The sample consists of hundreds of thousands of distinct CDR3 sequences, about 29% of them appearing once. The source material was cultured PBMCs, sampled from culture after CMV antigen stimulation. These receptors originate from a human donor in good health (CMV status not recorded). Some clones in this sample may be carry-over from other donors' samples. CDR3s include the opening cysteine and the closing phenylalanine or tryptophan. Each record gives: J gene, CDR3 length, V gene, CDR3 protein.

TRBJ2-5	15	TRBV10-3	CAISEKGGAGETQYF
TRBJ2-3	14	TRBV7-8	CASSLIRGPDTQYF
TRBJ2-1	15	TRBV5-4	CASSGPGTTYNEQFF
TRBJ2-5	14	TRBV7-2	CASSSQGLQETQYF
TRBJ2-7	17	TRBV5-3	CASSWRLPWHTPYEQYF
TRBJ1-2	15	TRBV19	CASSIAQGVDYGYTF
TRBJ1-2	13	TRBV20-1	CSARHGFNYGYTF
TRBJ2-1	12	TRBV19	CASSIRNGEQFF
TRBJ1-2	16	TRBV5-4	CASSPGGGSLDYGYTF
TRBJ2-7	12	TRBV7-9	CASSFPAYEQYF
TRBJ2-7	14	TRBV27	CASSKGTASYEQYF
TRBJ2-7	20	TRBV7-9	CASSSTGTPTSGGFPIIQYF
TRBJ1-6	14	TRBV18	CASSRGQGLSPLHF
TRBJ2-4	15	TRBV6-6	CASSTGRFVKNIQYF
TRBJ2-7	13	TRBV7-6	CASTTGLSYEQYF
TRBJ2-1	16	TRBV6-6	CASSYSQGVRRNEQFF
TRBJ2-3	15	TRBV4-1	CASSLKPGVLGTQYF
TRBJ1-2	13	TRBV28	CASSLGRVGGYTF
TRBJ2-3	14	TRBV20-1	CSARGLAGGMKQYF
TRBJ1-5	15	TRBV11-1	CASSLSDSSNQPQHF
TRBJ2-3	14	TRBV7-9	CASSFGEGADTQYF
NA	15	TRBV24-1	CATSNPSGSTDTQHF
TRBJ2-2	14	TRBV12-3/TRBV12-4	CASRRDRATGELFF
TRBJ2-5	15	TRBV27	CASSAGSTPQETQYF
TRBJ2-7	15	TRBV12-3/TRBV12-4	CASSLRLAPSGEQYF
TRBJ2-3	17	TRBV19	CASSISLGGRAGDTQYF
TRBJ2-1	20	TRBV5-6	CASSLARTGGISSSYNEQFF
TRBJ2-1	14	TRBV5-1	CASSLRQNYNEQFF
TRBJ1-5	13	TRBV12-5	CASAHGNNQPQHF
TRBJ2-1	13	TRBV11-3	CASSLGPGGEQFF
TRBJ1-1	14	TRBV27	CASSLGQGRDEAFF
TRBJ2-2	17	TRBV10-3	CAISTIRYSGNTGELFF
TRBJ2-6	16	TRBV12-3/TRBV12-4	CASSTGWGAGANVLTF
TRBJ2-1	15	TRBV20-1	CSAPSTSVSYNEQFF
TRBJ1-5	17	TRBV6-5	CASSEGTGGWSNQPQHF
TRBJ2-7	14	TRBV18	CASSPQYDSYEQYF
TRBJ1-2	11	TRBV29-1	CRVEERGFQTF
TRBJ2-7	12	TRBV6-1	CASSPRLYEQYF
TRBJ1-2	17	TRBV7-9	CASSLGPAGDSNYGYTF
TRBJ1-1	13	TRBV20-1	CSAREVTDTEAFF
TRBJ2-6	17	TRBV12-3/TRBV12-4	CASSPSGGPLGANVLTF